Listed below are T cell receptor beta chains from one sample, sequenced in a study of OX40 agonist ivuxolimab in advanced cancers. Some clones are missing from TCRdb's copy, which holds only in-frame ones; the method was immunoSEQ multiplex PCR. The table includes approximately 94,000 clones, roughly 90% detected once. The specimen was CD4+ or CD8+ T cells sorted from blood, collected in a trial of the OX40 agonist ivuxolimab. The receptors come from an adult with an advanced solid tumor such as melanoma, head and neck, liver or kidney cancer. Both conserved end residues are part of each CDR3. D genes are given only for firm matches. Expanded clones get a size class; other rows say once, few or many, or leave the size out.

d_call	v_call	clone_size	j_call	cdr3_aa	cdr3_nt
TRBD2	TRBV5-1	once	TRBJ2-5	CASSVKRGLADQETQYF	TGCGCCAGCAGTGTAAAACGAGGACTAGCGGACCAAGAGACCCAGTACTTC
TRBD1	TRBV28	-	TRBJ1-2	CASSRDRNYGYTF	TGTGCCAGCAGTAGGGACAGAAATTATGGCTACACCTTC
-	TRBV4-3	-	TRBJ2-1	CASSQDTPGPYNEQFF	TGCGCCAGCAGCCAAGACACCCCAGGCCCCTACAATGAGCAGTTCTTC
TRBD2	TRBV7-2	-	TRBJ2-7	CASSSTGTSNEQYF	TGTGCCAGCAGCTCCACCGGGACTAGCAACGAGCAGTACTTC
TRBD2	TRBV6-5	-	TRBJ2-7	CASSRSGGGTYEQYF	TGTGCCAGCAGTCGTTCTGGCGGGGGAACCTACGAGCAGTACTTC
TRBD2	TRBV6-6	-	TRBJ2-6	CAVGGSSGANVLTF	TGTGCCGTGGGCGGGAGCTCTGGGGCCAACGTCCTGACTTTC
TRBD1	TRBV6-5	-	TRBJ2-7	CASRPGQGLRDEQYF	TGTGCCAGCAGACCGGGACAGGGTTTGAGGGACGAGCAGTACTTC
-	TRBV29-1	-	TRBJ2-1	CSALGEAGGYSYNEQFF	TGCAGCGCCCTAGGCGAAGCGGGTGGGTATTCATACAATGAGCAGTTCTTC
-	TRBV6-6	-	TRBJ2-3	CASSYDDVSTDTQYF	TGTGCCAGCAGTTACGACGATGTGAGCACAGATACGCAGTATTTT
-	TRBV4-3	once	TRBJ2-7	CASSQNGGGPEQYF	TGCGCCAGCAGCCAAAACGGAGGGGGGCCCGAGCAGTACTTC
-	TRBV28	-	TRBJ1-5	CASTQPRAAYNQPQHF	TGTGCCAGCACCCAACCCCGGGCAGCCTATAATCAGCCCCAGCATTTT
-	TRBV28	-	TRBJ1-4	CATRRVLLYNEKLFF	TGTGCCACCCGACGGGTCCTTCTATATAATGAAAAACTGTTTTTT
-	TRBV5-1	-	TRBJ2-5	CASSLYGTQETQYF	TGCGCCAGCAGCTTGTATGGGACCCAAGAGACCCAGTACTTC
TRBD1	TRBV27	-	TRBJ2-5	CASSLDRGETQYF	TGTGCCAGCAGTTTAGACAGGGGAGAGACCCAGTACTTC
TRBD1	TRBV30	-	TRBJ1-2	CAWSSTGGRPDYGYTF	TGTGCCTGGAGTAGTACAGGGGGCCGTCCTGACTATGGCTACACCTTC
-	TRBV7-9	-	TRBJ2-7	CASSWYRDEQYF	TGTGCCAGCAGCTGGTACAGGGACGAGCAGTACTTC
-	TRBV6-6	-	TRBJ1-5	CASSYVGEAQHF	TGTGCCAGCAGTTATGTTGGGGAAGCCCAGCATTTT
-	TRBV29-1	-	TRBJ2-5	CSGILETQYF	TGCAGCGGCATCTTGGAGACCCAGTACTTC
-	TRBV7-6	once	TRBJ1-5	CASSLAGDQPQHF	TGTGCCAGCAGCTTAGCGGGTGATCAGCCCCAGCATTTT
-	TRBV7-2	once	TRBJ2-4	CASSRLSPGDIQYF	TGTGCCAGCAGCCGACTTTCCCCCGGGGACATTCAGTACTTC
TRBD1	TRBV6-5	-	TRBJ2-7	CASSYDRTGFYEQYF	TGTGCCAGCAGTTACGATCGGACAGGGTTTTACGAGCAGTACTTC
TRBD1	TRBV4-3	-	TRBJ1-5	CASSQDGQVNQPQHF	TGCGCCAGCAGCCAAGACGGACAGGTCAATCAGCCCCAGCATTTT
TRBD2	TRBV15	-	TRBJ2-1	CATSRGSSGRYNEQFF	TGTGCCACCAGCAGAGGGTCTAGCGGGCGGTACAATGAGCAGTTCTTC
-	TRBV23-1	-	TRBJ2-7	CASSLYYEQYF	TGCGCCAGCAGTCTATACTACGAGCAGTACTTC
-	TRBV7-3	-	TRBJ2-2	CASSYTVTGELFF	TGTGCCAGCAGTTACACAGTGACCGGGGAGCTGTTTTTT
TRBD2	TRBV6-6	-	TRBJ2-7	CASSPKGLAGTYEQYF	TGTGCCAGCAGCCCAAAGGGACTAGCGGGAACCTACGAGCAGTACTTC
TRBD2	TRBV9	-	TRBJ2-4	CASSVGAGRDQYF	TGTGCCAGCAGCGTAGGGGCGGGGAGGGATCAGTACTTC
-	TRBV2	-	TRBJ2-1	CASSESRVSYNEQFF	TGTGCCAGCAGCGAAAGCAGGGTTTCCTACAATGAGCAGTTCTTC
TRBD2	TRBV5-4	-	TRBJ2-7	CASSHGLAGGLLHACYEQYF	TGTGCCAGCAGCCACGGACTAGCGGGAGGACTCCTTCACGCGTGCTACGAGCAGTACTTC
TRBD2	TRBV9	-	TRBJ2-3	CASSVVGGRADTQYF	TGTGCCAGCAGCGTAGTAGGCGGGAGAGCAGATACGCAGTATTTT
-	TRBV28	-	TRBJ1-4	CASSLPGVGEKLFF	TGTGCCAGCAGTTTACCAGGGGTCGGTGAAAAACTGTTTTTT
-	TRBV5-1	-	TRBJ2-7	CASSLVLSEQYF	TGCGCCAGCAGCTTGGTCCTGAGCGAGCAGTACTTC
TRBD1	TRBV7-6	-	TRBJ2-1	CASSLVPDRGVRNEQFF	TGTGCCAGCAGCTTAGTCCCCGACAGGGGGGTTAGGAATGAGCAGTTCTTC
TRBD2	TRBV9	-	TRBJ2-1	CASSVVGLAGNSYNEQFF	TGTGCCAGCAGCGTAGTGGGACTAGCGGGCAACTCCTACAATGAGCAGTTCTTC
TRBD1	TRBV29-1	-	TRBJ2-1	CSVRRQGARNEQFF	TGCAGCGTTCGCCGACAGGGGGCTAGAAATGAGCAGTTCTTC
TRBD2	TRBV29-1	once	TRBJ2-3	CSGNPGWGGDTQYF	TGCAGCGGAAACCCTGGGTGGGGAGGGGATACGCAGTATTTT
TRBD1	TRBV29-1	-	TRBJ2-7	CSAGTGGYEQYF	TGCAGCGCTGGGACAGGGGGCTACGAGCAGTACTTC